This T cell receptor (beta chain) appears in the sequencing data of a study of PD-1 blockade in mismatch repair-deficient tumors. Profiling relied on immunoSEQ multiplex PCR, and the TCRdb table lists in-frame clones only, not all of them. The profile covers about 40,000 clones, with roughly 85% appearing a single time and under 5% taken by the ten largest. With 4 bases removed from V and 7 bases from J, the gap between germline ends came to 12 bases. Germline V gene data show CDR1 as SGHRS and CDR2 as YFSETQ. The CDR3 covers 12 residues. Sequences were derived from peripheral blood, sampled about 76 weeks after starting pembrolizumab. The chain joins TRBV5-1 to TRBJ2-7, with D possibly TRBD2 on 6 matching bases. The TCR originated in an adult with mismatch repair-deficient cancer. CDR3 residues: CASSQVGGEQYF. The CDR3, as DNA: TGCGCCAGCAGCCAGGTCGGGGGTGAGCAGTACTTC.